The 29 T cell receptor beta chains given below trace back to one sample, sequenced in a study of blood T cell repertoires in COVID-19. The table came from immunoSEQ multiplex PCR; TCRdb's copy has only in-frame clones and leaves some out. This sample has about 190,000 clones, with 80% to 85% found just once. Sequenced sample: peripheral blood. The receptors come from a human donor in a cohort sampled during active COVID-19.

V and J are TRBV7-2 and TRBJ1-3; TRBD1 matches 7 bases. V lost 5 bases and J lost 7; bases outside the gene matches: 11. Germline V gene sequence: CDR1 SGHTA, CDR2 FQGNSA. The CDR3 has 15 residues. The CDR3: CASSPQAGGRNTIYF. CDR3 in DNA: TGTGCCAGCAGCCCCCAGGCAGGGGGGCGGAACACCATATATTTT.

V gene TRBV9 combines with J gene TRBJ1-1; 8 nucleotides line up with TRBD1. Germline values: CDR1 SGDLS, CDR2 YYNGEE. This CDR3 region has 14 residues. V shed 0 bases, J shed 8 bases, and the junction held 6 bases outside the gene matches. DNA for the CDR3: TGTGCCAGCAGCGTAGACCAGGGGGCGAGGGAAGCTTTCTTT. Encoded protein: CASSVDQGAREAFF.

The chain recombines TRBV30 with TRBJ1-1, with TRBD1 matching over 9 bases. Losses at the gene ends were 1 base for V and 7 bases for J; bases not matched to a gene: 7. This CDR3 is 14 amino acids long. The germline CDR1 and CDR2 sequences are GTSNPN and SVGIG (reference sequence). CDR3 nucleotide sequence: TGTGCCTGGAGTGAGATAGGGACAGGGAATGAAGCTTTCTTT. It translates to CAWSEIGTGNEAFF.

The chain has TRBV2 and TRBJ2-7, with a possible D match to TRBD1 (5 bases). Germline CDR1 is SNHLY and CDR2 is FYNNEI. The CDR3 consists of 15 residues. Trimming removed 4 bases at V and 0 bases at J, with 13 bases between. Here the CDR3 DNA reads TGTGCCAGCAGTGCCAGGGCCCCGCTCTCCTACGAGCAGTACGTC. Translated, it gives CASSARAPLSYEQYV.

The chain has TRBV5-1 and TRBJ2-1, with a possible D match to TRBD1 (5 bases). This CDR3 region has 17 residues. Germline V gene lookup returns CDR1 SGHRS and CDR2 YFSETQ. Trimming removed 4 bases from V and 2 bases from J, with 19 bases in between. This CDR3 reads CASSITTAYGTYNEQFF. The CDR3 DNA reads TGCGCCAGCAGCATAACGACAGCCTATGGGACCTACAATGAGCAGTTCTTC.

A single count supports this clone. The chain has TRBV5-1 and TRBJ1-2, with D unresolved. Trimming left V 0 bases short and J 2 bases short, with 11 bases between. Per the germline V gene, CDR1 is SGHRS and CDR2 is YFSETQ. This CDR3 has 15 amino acids. The CDR3 DNA is TGCGCCAGCAGCTTGGGACTGCCCCAAAACTATGGCTACACCTTC. Amino acids: CASSLGLPQNYGYTF.

The chain couples TRBV2 to TRBJ2-5; D is perhaps TRBD2 (6 bases). The CDR3 is made up of 13 amino acids. The germline gives CDR1 SNHLY, CDR2 FYNNEI. Trimming took 8 bases from V and 5 from J, leaving 15 bases between them. CDR3 loop: CASFMGGGETQYF. The CDR3 DNA reads TGTGCCAGCTTCATGGGGGGTGGTGAGACCCAGTACTTC.

V and J are TRBV7-9 and TRBJ2-2, with D perhaps matching TRBD1 (6 bases). The germline V gene has CDR1 SEHNR and CDR2 FQNEAQ (reference sequence). The germline V and J ends were trimmed by 10 bases and 2 bases, with 14 bases remaining between them. The CDR3 has 14 amino acids. The CDR3 reads CAKRDTVNTGELFF. The DNA for the CDR3 is TGTGCCAAAAGGGACACGGTAAACACCGGGGAGCTGTTTTTT.

This clone occurred a few times. The junction departs from the called germline gene at one end, perhaps through a read error. The chain recombines TRBV20-1 with TRBJ2-3; D is unclear. The CDR3 has 10 residues. Looked up from germline, CDR1 is DFQATT and CDR2 is SNEGSKA (reference sequence). CDR3: CSASRDTQYF. CDR3 DNA: TGCAGTGCTAGCAGAGATACGCAGTATTTT.

The chain employs TRBV7-3 and TRBJ1-4; a possible D gene is TRBD1 (5 bases). Germline V gene sequence: CDR1 SGHTA, CDR2 FQGTGA. Trimming stripped 2 bases from V and 4 bases from J, with 11 bases between. This CDR3 comprises 15 residues. CDR3 coding DNA: TGTGCCAGCAGCTTAGGAGGGGCACATAATGAAAAACTGTTTTTT. Translated, it gives CASSLGGAHNEKLFF.

This sequence joins TRBV1 and TRBJ2-7; the D segment call TRBD1 is taken from the table without a DNA check. TRBV1 is a listed pseudogene. CDR3 length equals 15 residues. CDR3 DNA: TGCACCAGCAGCCAAGATTGGGGCAGGGTCAGCGAGCAGTACGTC. Residues: CTSSQDWGRVSEQYV.

The CDR3 nucleotides read TGTGCCAGCAGGACAGGGGGACTAGCGGCCAATGAGCAGTTCTTC. Residues: CASRTGGLAANEQFF. The rearrangement uses TRBV28 and TRBJ2-1; 11 bases are shared with TRBD2. The CDR3 is 15 amino acids. V shed 6 bases, J shed 6 bases, and the junction held 7 bases outside the gene matches. The germline gives CDR1 MDHEN, CDR2 SYDVKM.

The chain is built from TRBV14 and TRBJ1-6; 7 nucleotides line up with TRBD1. The CDR3 sequence is 14 residues long. Trimming removed 6 bases from V and 10 bases from J; junction bases left unmatched: 9. Germline CDR1 reads SGHDN; CDR2 reads FVKESK. The CDR3 sequence is CASSRQGSGSPLHF. As DNA, the CDR3 is TGTGCCAGCAGTCGACAGGGTTCTGGGTCACCCCTCCACTTT.

This CDR3 is CATSDSHFNYGYTF. Here the CDR3 DNA reads TGTGCCACCAGTGATTCCCATTTTAACTATGGCTACACCTTC. The J gene is TRBJ1-2, the V gene TRBV24-1; D call uncertain. The germline CDR1 and CDR2 sequences are KGHDR and SFDVKD. CDR3 length: 14 residues. V dropped 2 bases and J dropped 1 base, with 7 bases sitting between them.

The rearrangement joins TRBV28 to TRBJ1-3; D is unclear. Trimming removed 1 base from V and 0 bases from J, with 7 bases in between. Germline V gene data show CDR1 as MDHEN and CDR2 as SYDVKM. This CDR3 region has 15 residues. Here the CDR3 reads CASSLLRISGNTIYF. The CDR3 coding sequence is TGTGCCAGCAGTTTATTGCGTATCTCTGGAAACACCATATATTTT.

The sample holds one count of this clone. J is TRBJ1-2 and V is TRBV19; a weak D match, TRBD1 (6 bases). With 7 bases removed from V and 8 bases from J, the gap between germline ends came to 17 bases. Germline CDR1 is LNHDA and CDR2 is SQIVND (reference sequence). CDR3 length equals 13 residues. In DNA, the CDR3 is TGTGCCAGTACCCCACAGGGTGGTTGGGGCTACACCTTC. Its translation: CASTPQGGWGYTF.

The CDR3 region is CASSKNRDREFTGELFF. The CDR3 nucleotides read TGTGCCAGCAGCAAGAACCGAGACAGGGAATTTACCGGGGAGCTGTTTTTT. This chain links TRBV7-9 with TRBJ2-2; TRBD1 aligns across 7 bases. The CDR3 covers 17 residues. Trimming at V came to 5 bases and at J to 5 bases, leaving 14 bases not matched to a gene. Germline assignment: CDR1 SEHNR and CDR2 FQNEAQ (reference sequence).

The chain combines TRBV28 with TRBJ2-7; 7 nucleotides agree with TRBD2. Unmatched junction bases numbered 15, after V lost 8 bases and J lost 2 bases. The CDR3 has 16 amino acids. Germline-derived CDR1 and CDR2 are MDHEN and SYDVKM. As DNA, the CDR3 is TGTGCCAGCCGCGCTAGCGGTTGGGGGAGAACCTACGAGCAGTACTTC. It is translated as CASRASGWGRTYEQYF.

The chain recombines TRBV7-2 with TRBJ2-1, with 7 bases matching TRBD2. Germline assignment: CDR1 SGHTA and CDR2 FQGNSA. The CDR3 has 13 residues. V gave up 4 bases and J gave up 9 bases; unmatched junction bases: 6. This CDR3 is CASSYRPGGEQFF. DNA for the CDR3: TGTGCCAGCAGCTATAGGCCGGGGGGTGAGCAGTTCTTC.

This clone has ten or more counts. The chain joins TRBV9 to TRBJ2-2; the D is unclear. Germline CDR1 is SGDLS and CDR2 is YYNGEE. The CDR3 has 15 residues. V shed 2 bases and J shed 0 bases, with 8 bases lying between them. The CDR3 loop is CASSVKAPNTGELFF. CDR3 DNA: TGTGCCAGCAGCGTTAAAGCTCCGAACACCGGGGAGCTGTTTTTT.

This clone has only a few counts. This rearrangement joins TRBV2 to TRBJ1-6; D is ambiguous. Trimming removed 7 bases from V and 9 bases from J, with 13 bases in between. CDR3 length: 13 amino acids. Germline values: CDR1 SNHLY, CDR2 FYNNEI. CDR3 DNA: TGTGCCAGCAACGGCAGGTTGGGTTCACCCCTCCACTTT. Its protein product is CASNGRLGSPLHF.

The chain links TRBV2 to TRBJ2-4, with D possibly being TRBD2 (5 bases). The CDR3 extends over 11 amino acids. Trimming took 7 bases from V and 7 from J, leaving 8 bases between them. Germline lookup yields CDR1 SNHLY and CDR2 FYNNEI. The CDR3 nucleotides read TGTGCCAGCAAGGACTGGAACATTCAGTACTTC. This sequence encodes CASKDWNIQYF.

This chain connects TRBV18 to TRBJ1-4, with 10 bases that match TRBD1. The germline CDR1 and CDR2 sequences are KGHSH and LQKENI. The CDR3 extends over 15 amino acids. Germline trimming cut 6 bases from V and 4 bases from J; bases unmatched to any gene: 5. CDR3 coding DNA: TGTGCCAGCTCGGCCGGGACAGGGGATAATGAAAAACTGTTTTTT. It codes for CASSAGTGDNEKLFF.

The J gene is TRBJ1-2, the V gene TRBV12-2; the table's TRBD1 call for D was not verified on the DNA. TRBV12-2 is a listed pseudogene. CDR3 size: 12 residues. CDR3 amino acids: CASRSGHQGYTF. In nucleotides, the CDR3 is TGTGCAAGTCGCTCAGGACATCAAGGCTACACCTTC.

This chain uses TRBV7-2 with TRBJ2-3, with D possibly matching TRBD1 (6 bases). Germline V gene lookup returns CDR1 SGHTA and CDR2 FQGNSA. This CDR3 contains 14 residues. V lost 2 bases to trimming and J lost 6 bases, with 12 bases between them. The CDR3 protein is CASSLLGDTDTQYF. Here the CDR3 DNA reads TGTGCCAGCAGCTTATTGGGGGACACGGATACGCAGTATTTT.

The chain employs TRBV15 and TRBJ2-2; TRBD2 is a possible D gene (5 bases). Germline CDR1 is LNHNV and CDR2 is YYDKDF (reference sequence). Trimming took 3 bases from V and 10 from J, leaving 18 bases between them. The CDR3 runs 15 residues. The CDR3 spells CATSSTSRGLAELFF. CDR3 in DNA: TGTGCCACCAGCAGTACGTCTCGGGGTCTTGCGGAGCTGTTTTTT.

J is TRBJ1-1 and V is TRBV30; tentatively, D is TRBD1 (6 bases). V lost 3 bases and J 8 bases, leaving 13 bases between the germline ends. The CDR3 spans 12 residues. Germline V gene data show CDR1 as GTSNPN and CDR2 as SVGIG (reference sequence). The CDR3 sequence is CAWRDRNPEAFF. Here the CDR3 DNA reads TGTGCCTGGAGGGACAGAAACCCCGAAGCTTTCTTT.

Here the CDR3 DNA reads TGTGCCAGCAGTGAAACCGGGTCGGGGGATGGCTACACCTTC. This sequence encodes CASSETGSGDGYTF. The chain joins TRBV2 to TRBJ1-2; a possible D gene is TRBD1 (5 bases). Trimming removed 2 bases at V and 6 bases at J, with 13 bases between. The CDR3 runs 14 residues. Germline V lookup: CDR1 SNHLY, CDR2 FYNNEI.

V is TRBV19 and J is TRBJ1-2; TRBD1 is a possible D gene (6 bases). The CDR3 has 15 residues. The germline V gene has CDR1 LNHDA and CDR2 SQIVND (reference sequence). V was shortened by 7 bases and J by 2 bases, with 17 bases between the two germline ends. CDR3 amino acids: CASIHTPQGNYGYTF. The CDR3 DNA is TGTGCCAGTATACATACACCACAGGGCAACTATGGCTACACCTTC.